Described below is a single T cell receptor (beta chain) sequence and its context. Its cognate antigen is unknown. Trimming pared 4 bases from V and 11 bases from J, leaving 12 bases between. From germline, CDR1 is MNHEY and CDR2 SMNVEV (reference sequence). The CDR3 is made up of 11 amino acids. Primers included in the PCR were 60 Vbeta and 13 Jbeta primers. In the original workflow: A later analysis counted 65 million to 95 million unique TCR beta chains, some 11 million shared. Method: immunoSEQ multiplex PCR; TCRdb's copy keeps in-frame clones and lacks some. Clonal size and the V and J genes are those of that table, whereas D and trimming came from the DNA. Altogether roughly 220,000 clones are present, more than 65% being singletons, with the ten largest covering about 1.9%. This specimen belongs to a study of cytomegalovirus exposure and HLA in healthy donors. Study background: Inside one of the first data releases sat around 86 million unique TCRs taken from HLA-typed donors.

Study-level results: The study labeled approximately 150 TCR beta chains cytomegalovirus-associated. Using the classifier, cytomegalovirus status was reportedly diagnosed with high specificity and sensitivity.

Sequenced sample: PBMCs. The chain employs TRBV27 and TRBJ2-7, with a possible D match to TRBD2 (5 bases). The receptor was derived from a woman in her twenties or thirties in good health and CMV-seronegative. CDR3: CASSSGLLKYF. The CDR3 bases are TGTGCCAGCAGTTCCGGACTCCTTAAGTACTTC.